Following are 30 T cell receptor beta chains from one sample sequenced in a study of spatial heterogeneity in lung cancer. Time point meaning: sample taken at primary tumor resection. The sequenced material consisted of unsorted whole RNA from tumor, nontumor lung or frozen PBMC. Via MiXCR, TCRdb re-called the 5' RACE reads, giving one row per CDR3 protein. The sample has approximately 49,000 distinct CDR3 sequences; about 5.8% are singletons. Sequenced here: PBMCs, sampled at surgery. The receptor set was obtained from a male donor with early-stage non-small cell lung cancer.

J is TRBJ1-4 and V is TRBV7-2; D not certain. V lost 6 bases to trimming and J lost 3 bases, with 14 bases between them. CDR1 and CDR2 from the germline V gene are SGHTA and FQGNSA. The CDR3 has 15 amino acids. DNA of the CDR3: TGTGCCAGCAGACCTAGTCAGTCGGCTAATGAAAAACTGTTTTTT. This encodes CASRPSQSANEKLFF.

Many counts were recorded for this clonotype. The V and J genes are TRBV5-6 and TRBJ2-1; 12 bases are a match to TRBD1. CDR1 and CDR2 from the germline V gene are SGHDT and YYEEEE. The CDR3 is 15 residues long. J gave up 5 bases and V 4 bases, and 4 bases lay outside the gene matches. CDR3 DNA: TGTGCCAGCAGCCGGGACAGGGGGCAAAACAATGAGCAGTTCTTC. Translating it yields CASSRDRGQNNEQFF.

This clonotype was seen repeatedly, ten times or more. The V call is TRBV28, the J call TRBJ1-4; 8 positions agree with TRBD1. This CDR3 has 13 amino acids. Germline V gene sequence: CDR1 MDHEN, CDR2 SYDVKM. J was trimmed by 9 bases and V by 6 bases; bases with no gene match: 6. The CDR3 loop is CASRQTGDQKLFF. The CDR3 coding sequence is TGTGCCAGCAGGCAGACAGGGGACCAAAAACTGTTTTTT.

In this sample, this clonotype turned up many times. The chain uses TRBV23-1 and TRBJ2-1; 8 bases are a match to TRBD2. TRBV23-1 is identified as an open reading frame with a role that is uncertain. V shed 3 bases and J 4 bases; nucleotides not matched to a gene: 14. The CDR3 has 18 amino acids. DNA of the CDR3: TGCGCCAGCAGTCATCCTCGTCCAGCGGGAGATGATTACAATGAGCAGTTCTTC. Its protein product is CASSHPRPAGDDYNEQFF.

Many counts were recorded for this clonotype. The chain links TRBV4-1 to TRBJ1-5; TRBD1 matches 10 bases. Germline CDR1 and CDR2: MGHRA and YSYEKL. The J segment lost 4 bases and the V segment lost 4 bases, leaving 1 base of the junction unmatched. The CDR3 has 14 residues. In nucleotides, the CDR3 is TGCGCCAGCAGCCGGACAGGGGGAAATCAGCCCCAGCATTTT. Protein product: CASSRTGGNQPQHF.

This clonotype was seen at least ten times. The DNA for the CDR3 is TGCAGCGCCTTGACAGATAATAGCAATCAGCCCCAGCATTTT. Translation: CSALTDNSNQPQHF. The chain is built from TRBV29-1 and TRBJ1-5, with a weak D call TRBD1 (5 bases). The CDR3 covers 14 residues. Trimming took 7 bases from V and 0 from J, leaving 13 bases between them. Germline values: CDR1 SQVTM, CDR2 ANQGSEA.

This clonotype was counted ten times or more. The chain employs TRBV19 and TRBJ2-7, with TRBD1 identical over 11 bases. The J segment lost 0 bases and the V segment lost 7 bases, leaving 5 bases of the junction unmatched. This CDR3 is 15 amino acids long. Per germline, CDR1 LNHDA and CDR2 SQIVND (reference sequence). Written as DNA, the CDR3 is TGTGCCAGTACCCAGGGGACAGGGGGCTCCTACGAGCAGTACTTC. Translated, it gives CASTQGTGGSYEQYF.

This clonotype was recorded at least ten times. This chain joins TRBV19 and TRBJ1-2; TRBD1 might be the D (6 bases). This CDR3 comprises 14 residues. The germline V and J ends were trimmed by 6 bases and 4 bases, with 15 bases remaining between them. CDR1 is LNHDA, CDR2 SQIVND, per germline (reference sequence). CDR3 DNA sequence: TGTGCCAGTAGGACTCAGGGGATTAGCTATGGCTACACCTTC. This sequence encodes CASRTQGISYGYTF. The full variable domain, completed using reference TRBV19 and TRBJ1-2, is DGGITQSPKYLFRKEGQNVTLSCEQNLNHDAMYWYRQDPGQGLRLIYYSQIVNDFQKGDIAEGYSVSREKKESFPLTVTSAQKNPTAFYLCASRTQGISYGYTFGSGTRLTVV.

This clonotype was detected ten times or more. The V and J genes are TRBV20-1 and TRBJ1-1; D possibly corresponds to TRBD1 (6 bases). The CDR3 extends over 14 amino acids. V was clipped by 0 bases and J by 7 bases, with 15 bases between them. From germline, CDR1 is DFQATT and CDR2 SNEGSKA (reference sequence). The CDR3 region is CSAREHRAGGEAFF. The CDR3 DNA is TGCAGTGCTAGAGAGCACAGGGCGGGTGGTGAAGCTTTCTTT.

This clonotype was seen many times. The chain joins TRBV7-9 to TRBJ2-2; unclear D gene. Germline V gene sequence: CDR1 SEHNR, CDR2 FQNEAQ (reference sequence). CDR3 length: 15 amino acids. Trimming left V 6 bases short and J 1 base short, with 12 bases between. The CDR3 spells CASRSRKGNTGELFF. DNA of the CDR3: TGTGCCAGCAGGTCGCGGAAGGGGAACACCGGGGAGCTGTTTTTT.

There are many counts of this clonotype. The chain uses TRBV12-3 or TRBV12-4 and TRBJ2-3, with D hard to call. V lost 5 bases, J lost 2 bases, and 14 bases lay in between. There are 15 residues in the CDR3. The chain's CDR3 is CASSPFRDATDTQYF. The DNA for the CDR3 is TGTGCCAGCAGTCCTTTTAGAGATGCCACAGATACGCAGTATTTT.

This clonotype was observed many times. The J gene is TRBJ2-5, the V gene TRBV7-2, with D possibly TRBD1 on 7 matching bases. The CDR3 runs to 12 residues. V lost 6 bases, J lost 4 bases, and 9 bases lay in between. Germline CDR1 reads SGHTA; CDR2 reads FQGNSA. The CDR3 here is CASRRDRETQYF. CDR3 DNA sequence: TGTGCCAGCAGGCGGGACAGAGAGACCCAGTACTTC.

This clonotype was seen a handful of times. The CDR3 region is CASSLLAYTDTQYF. The CDR3 DNA is TGTGCCAGCAGCTTGTTAGCCTACACAGATACGCAGTATTTT. The chain joins TRBV7-4 to TRBJ2-3; D not resolved. CDR1 and CDR2 (germline): SGHVT, SQSDAQ. The CDR3 loop spans 14 amino acids. Deletions cut 3 bases from V and 2 bases from J, with 9 bases between.

This clonotype was seen many times. V gene TRBV28 combines with J gene TRBJ2-1; TRBD2 matches 11 bases. Germline V gives CDR1 MDHEN, CDR2 SYDVKM. The CDR3 runs 16 residues. The trim removed 6 bases at V and 6 bases at J, leaving 10 bases unmatched. CDR3 DNA sequence: TGTGCCAGCAGCGTTTTACTAGCGGGAGCGGGCAATGAGCAGTTCTTC. It yields the protein CASSVLLAGAGNEQFF.

This clonotype was seen a few times. The chain is built from TRBV6-5 and TRBJ2-7, with D perhaps TRBD1 (6 bases). The CDR3 spans 15 residues. Germline CDR1 and CDR2: MNHEY and SVGAGI. V lost 2 bases and J 4 bases, leaving 15 bases between the germline ends. This CDR3 reads CASSYDDRIRYEQYF. CDR3 sequence (DNA): TGTGCCAGCAGTTACGACGACAGGATTCGGTACGAGCAGTACTTC.

This clonotype has ten or more counts. The chain is built from TRBV30 and TRBJ2-5, with D unresolved. This CDR3 is built from 12 residues. V lost 2 bases to trimming and J lost 3 bases, with 7 bases between them. Germline lookup yields CDR1 GTSNPN and CDR2 SVGIG (reference sequence). CDR3 sequence (DNA): TGTGCCTGGAGTCTATCTAAAGAGACCCAGTACTTC. This gives the protein CAWSLSKETQYF.

The chain joins TRBV12-5 to TRBJ2-7, with D possibly TRBD2 on 6 matching bases. Germline CDR1 and CDR2: LGHNT and FRNRAP. The CDR3 length is 11 residues. The V and J ends lost 11 bases and 7 bases respectively, with 15 bases between them. The CDR3 DNA sequence: TGTGCTTCTTGCCGGAGCGGGGAGCAGTACTTC. Translating gives CASCRSGEQYF.

This clonotype was seen many times. The V and J genes are TRBV7-8 and TRBJ2-6; D may correspond to TRBD1 or TRBD2 (5 bases each). Germline V lookup: CDR1 SGHVS, CDR2 FQNEAQ. The CDR3 is 15 residues long. Trimming took 0 bases from V and 4 from J, leaving 7 bases between them. CDR3 loop: CASSLAGTGANVLTF. DNA for the CDR3: TGTGCCAGCAGCTTAGCAGGGACCGGGGCCAACGTCCTGACTTTC.

This clonotype was counted ten times or more. V is TRBV20-1 and J is TRBJ1-2; TRBD1 is a possible D gene (6 bases). Germline values: CDR1 DFQATT, CDR2 SNEGSKA (reference sequence). This CDR3 has 13 amino acids. V lost 5 bases to trimming and J lost 0 bases, with 10 bases between them. CDR3 DNA sequence: TGCAGTGCTCCGGACAGCGCTAACTATGGCTACACCTTC. Amino acid sequence: CSAPDSANYGYTF.

At least ten counts were recorded for this clonotype. This chain uses TRBV7-2 with TRBJ2-2; 10 nucleotides agree with TRBD1. In germline, CDR1 is SGHTA, CDR2 FQGNSA. Losses at the gene ends were 5 bases for V and 4 bases for J; bases not matched to a gene: 7. The CDR3 has 16 residues. The CDR3 region has the DNA TGTGCCAGCAGCCCCAGACAGGGGGCGCGCACCGGGGAGCTGTTTTTT. Amino acids: CASSPRQGARTGELFF.

This clonotype was seen at least ten times. The genes are TRBV20-1 and TRBJ2-7; tentatively, D is TRBD1 (6 bases). CDR1 is DFQATT, CDR2 SNEGSKA, per germline (reference sequence). Trimming cost V 5 bases and J 3 bases, with 14 bases left between them. The CDR3 covers 13 residues. The CDR3 is CSAHRVGVYEQYF. The DNA for the CDR3 is TGCAGTGCTCACAGGGTTGGAGTCTACGAGCAGTACTTC.

This clonotype appeared many times. The chain recombines TRBV18 with TRBJ2-7; 8 nucleotides line up with TRBD2. The CDR3 length is 14 residues. Germline assignment: CDR1 KGHSH and CDR2 LQKENI. With 0 bases clipped from V and 6 bases from J, the junction kept 4 bases outside the gene matches. CDR3 protein: CASSPPGLVGEQYF. The CDR3 DNA follows: TGTGCCAGCTCACCACCGGGACTAGTGGGCGAGCAGTACTTC.

This clonotype was detected ten times or more. The chain combines TRBV5-1 with TRBJ1-1, with TRBD1 identical over 7 bases. Germline V gene data show CDR1 as SGHRS and CDR2 as YFSETQ. After removal of 0 bases from V and 0 bases from J, the junction contained 5 bases not matched to a gene. The length of the CDR3 is 16 residues. CDR3 sequence: CASSLVGTDMNTEAFF. Written as DNA, the CDR3 is TGCGCCAGCAGCTTGGTGGGGACAGACATGAACACTGAAGCTTTCTTT.

This clonotype was observed many times. V usage is TRBV5-1 and J usage is TRBJ2-5; D may be TRBD1 or TRBD2 (5 bases each). The CDR3 extends over 15 amino acids. Per germline, CDR1 SGHRS and CDR2 YFSETQ. Trimming stripped 4 bases from V and 4 bases from J, with 17 bases between. The CDR3 DNA reads as TGCGCCAGCAGCCTGGGGCCAGAGGGCGCAGAGACCCAGTACTTC. It codes for CASSLGPEGAETQYF.

The sample holds many counts of this clonotype. V gene TRBV5-1 combines with J gene TRBJ2-3; 11 nucleotides agree with TRBD2. The CDR3 covers 17 residues. With 5 bases clipped from V and 0 bases from J, the junction kept 8 bases outside the gene matches. Germline V lookup: CDR1 SGHRS, CDR2 YFSETQ. The CDR3 DNA is TGCGCCAGCAGGGACGGACTAGCGGGTCCTAGCACAGATACGCAGTATTTT. As protein: CASRDGLAGPSTDTQYF. Looking up the rest from reference TRBV5-1 and TRBJ2-3 gives the full variable domain: KAGVTQTPRYLIKTRGQQVTLSCSPISGHRSVSWYQQTPGQGLQFLFEYFSETQRNKGNFPGRFSGRQFSNSRSEMNVSTLELGDSALYLCASRDGLAGPSTDTQYFGPGTRLTVL.

This clonotype has at least ten counts. V gene TRBV2 combines with J gene TRBJ1-1, with a weak D call TRBD1 (6 bases). Germline loops: CDR1 SNHLY, CDR2 FYNNEI. The CDR3 loop spans 15 amino acids. V lost 8 bases and J lost 2, with 18 bases in between. This CDR3 is CASYTIGGGNTEAFF. CDR3 in DNA: TGTGCCAGCTACACTATTGGAGGGGGAAACACTGAAGCTTTCTTT.

This clonotype was found many times. This chain joins TRBV7-9 and TRBJ2-2, with D perhaps TRBD2 (6 bases). V lost 5 bases and J lost 6, with 10 bases in between. There are 13 residues in the CDR3. Germline CDR1 SEHNR, CDR2 FQNEAQ (reference sequence). CDR3 nucleotide sequence: TGTGCCAGCAGCGATAGCGGCGCCGGGGAGCTGTTTTTT. Translated: CASSDSGAGELFF.

This clonotype has a count of ten or more. The genes are TRBV6-5 and TRBJ1-4; 9 positions agree with TRBD1. The V segment lost 6 bases and the J segment 6 bases; nucleotides outside the gene matches: 8. CDR3 length equals 15 residues. The germline CDR1 and CDR2 sequences are MNHEY and SVGAGI. This CDR3 reads CASSHRTGADEKLFF. The CDR3 nucleotides are TGTGCCAGCAGCCACAGGACAGGGGCGGATGAAAAACTGTTTTTT.

At least ten counts were recorded for this clonotype. This sequence joins TRBV7-9 and TRBJ2-1, with D maybe TRBD2 (5 bases). The V gene's germline CDR1 is SEHNR and CDR2 FQNEAQ (reference sequence). CDR3 length equals 15 residues. Trimming removed 4 bases at V and 4 bases at J, with 14 bases between. The CDR3 region is CASSSPGNVYNEQFF. CDR3 coding DNA: TGTGCCAGCAGCTCTCCCGGGAACGTATACAATGAGCAGTTCTTC.

The chain uses TRBV19 and TRBJ2-2; D possibly corresponds to TRBD1 (6 bases). Deletions cut 6 bases from V and 6 bases from J, with 14 bases between. CDR1 is LNHDA, CDR2 SQIVND, per germline (reference sequence). This CDR3 region has 14 residues. The CDR3 region is CASRLQGRSGELFF. The DNA of the CDR3 is TGTGCCAGTAGATTACAGGGAAGGTCCGGGGAGCTGTTTTTT. Based on the CDR3 plus reference TRBV19 and TRBJ2-2, the full variable domain is DGGITQSPKYLFRKEGQNVTLSCEQNLNHDAMYWYRQDPGQGLRLIYYSQIVNDFQKGDIAEGYSVSREKKESFPLTVTSAQKNPTAFYLCASRLQGRSGELFFGEGSRLTVL.